The following is a T cell receptor beta chain sequence with its context. Its antigen is currently unknown. This CDR3 region has 15 residues. The V and J ends lost 5 bases and 2 bases, in that order; junction bases with no gene match: 7. Germline V gene lookup returns CDR1 SEHNR and CDR2 FQNEAQ (reference sequence). This sample is drawn from a study of cytomegalovirus exposure and HLA in healthy donors. Findings of the study overall: Later work showed greater clonal expansion in HLA-associated TCR beta chains than in equally common others.

The PCR employed 60 Vbeta primers together with 13 Jbeta primers. The data were produced by immunoSEQ multiplex PCR, yet TCRdb's version contains in-frame clones alone and is incomplete. The listing records just over 20,000 clones. The sample was PBMCs. This receptor was taken from a man aged 60 to 69 in good health and CMV-seropositive. The rearrangement joins TRBV7-9 to TRBJ2-3; 7 bases match TRBD1. The CDR3 DNA sequence: TGTGCCAGCAGCCATGGACAGGCGTACACAGATACGCAGTATTTT. Amino acid sequence: CASSHGQAYTDTQYF. The full variable domain, completed using reference TRBV7-9 and TRBJ2-3, is DTGVSQNPRHKITKRGQNVTFRCDPISEHNRLYWYRQTLGQGPEFLTYFQNEAQLEKSRLLSDRFSAERPKGSFSTLEIQRTEQGDSAMYLCASSHGQAYTDTQYFGPGTRLTVL.